This is a list of T cell receptor beta chains from one sample in a study of shared clonotypes between healthy human individuals. Assay used: immunoSEQ multiplex PCR; TCRdb lists only in-frame clones, some missing. The profile shows about 1 million clones, more than 60% of them singletons. The sample taken for sequencing was memory CD4+ T cells sorted from blood. All receptors come from a man younger than 30 in good health. Both conserved end residues are part of each CDR3. Fields, in order: V gene, clone size, J gene, D gene, CDR3 protein, CDR3 DNA. The D gene is left open where the match is weak. Clone size is not always given. Where it is, it says once, few, many or a class for expanded clones.

>TRBV5-5|NA|TRBJ1-1|NA
CASSPPRGGMNTEAFF
TGTGCCAGCAGCCCCCCAAGGGGGGGGATGAACACTGAAGCTTTCTTT
>TRBV11-2|NA|TRBJ2-5|NA
CASSPREETQYF
TGTGCCAGCAGCCCTAGGGAGGAGACCCAGTACTTC
>TRBV6-1|NA|TRBJ2-4|NA
CASSEGTVFNIQYF
TGTGCCAGCAGTGAGGGGACTGTCTTCAACATTCAGTACTTC
>TRBV2|NA|TRBJ2-2|NA
CASSEGAGATGELFF
TGTGCCAGCAGTGAAGGGGCAGGGGCGACCGGGGAGCTGTTTTTT
>TRBV5-1|NA|TRBJ2-2|TRBD1
CASRPATGGNTGELFF
TGCGCCAGCAGACCAGCGACAGGGGGGAACACCGGGGAGCTGTTTTTT
>TRBV7-9|NA|TRBJ2-1|NA
CASSLGGEAEQFF
TGTGCCAGCAGCTTAGGAGGAGAGGCTGAGCAGTTCTTC
>TRBV28|NA|TRBJ1-5|NA
CASSLGGRQPQHF
TGTGCCAGCAGTTTAGGGGGAAGACAGCCCCAGCATTTT
>TRBV10-1|NA|TRBJ2-3|NA
CASSESLASDTQYF
TGCGCCAGCAGTGAATCCCTAGCCTCAGATACGCAGTATTTT
>TRBV6-1|NA|TRBJ1-1|NA
CANYRVGTEAFF
TGTGCCAACTACAGGGTAGGCACTGAAGCTTTCTTT
>TRBV5-1|NA|TRBJ1-4|TRBD1
CASSSGQGTANEKLFF
TGCGCCAGCAGCTCGGGACAGGGGACGGCTAATGAAAAACTGTTTTTT
>TRBV6-6|NA|TRBJ2-7|TRBD2
CASSFMTSGRAYEQYF
TGTGCCAGCAGTTTCATGACTAGCGGGAGGGCCTACGAGCAGTACTTC
>TRBV2|NA|TRBJ1-1|NA
CASSPQGMNTEAFF
TGTGCCAGCAGTCCCCAGGGGATGAACACTGAAGCTTTCTTT
>TRBV5-1|NA|TRBJ1-3|TRBD1
CASSQDRVSGNTIYF
TGCGCCAGCAGCCAAGACAGGGTCTCTGGAAACACCATATATTTT
>TRBV30|NA|TRBJ1-5|TRBD1
CAFQGQGAVQPQHF
TGTGCCTTCCAGGGACAGGGGGCCGTTCAGCCCCAGCATTTT
>TRBV2|NA|TRBJ1-6|TRBD1
CASRSGTGYNSPLHF
TGTGCCAGCAGGTCCGGGACAGGCTATAATTCACCCCTCCACTTT
>TRBV19|NA|TRBJ1-5|NA
CASTKDIQVGNQPQHF
TGTGCCAGTACTAAGGACATCCAGGTGGGCAATCAGCCCCAGCATTTT
>TRBV25-1|NA|TRBJ2-1|TRBD2
CATPGLAGGLYNEQFF
TGTGCCACTCCGGGACTAGCGGGAGGCCTCTACAATGAGCAGTTCTTC
>TRBV30|NA|TRBJ2-7|NA
CAWSLRVTYEQYF
TGTGCCTGGAGTTTGCGGGTTACCTACGAGCAGTACTTC
>TRBV7-9|NA|TRBJ2-3|TRBD1
CASSLDRGTDTQYF
TGTGCCAGCAGCTTGGACAGGGGCACAGATACGCAGTATTTT
>TRBV4-1|NA|TRBJ2-6|NA
CASSPIGSGANVLTF
TGCGCCAGCAGCCCCATAGGGTCTGGGGCCAACGTCCTGACTTTC
>TRBV27|few|TRBJ2-2|NA
CASRVTVNTGELFF
TGTGCCAGCAGAGTAACAGTGAACACCGGGGAGCTGTTTTTT
>TRBV13|once|TRBJ2-7|TRBD1
CASSQRQGSYEQYF
TGTGCCAGCAGCCAAAGACAGGGTTCCTACGAGCAGTACTTC
>TRBV19|NA|TRBJ2-5|TRBD1
CASSTPRDRGKETQYF
TGTGCCAGTAGTACTCCCCGGGACAGGGGAAAAGAGACCCAGTACTTC
>TRBV5-5|few|TRBJ2-2|NA
CASSLGIVTNTGELFF
TGTGCCAGCAGCCTGGGCATCGTCACGAACACCGGGGAGCTGTTTTTT
>TRBV19|few|TRBJ2-5|NA
CASRVGETQYF
TGTGCCAGTAGGGTCGGCGAGACCCAGTACTTC
>TRBV18|NA|TRBJ1-2|NA
CASSPGRGANYGYTF
TGTGCCAGCTCACCCGGGAGAGGAGCTAACTATGGCTACACCTTC
>TRBV10-3|once|TRBJ1-2|NA
CAISAQPSGDYGYTF
TGTGCCATCAGTGCCCAGCCGTCAGGGGACTATGGCTACACCTTC
>TRBV7-9|NA|TRBJ1-6|NA
CASSPEGSPLHF
TGTGCCAGCAGTCCGGAGGGCTCACCCCTCCACTTT
>TRBV2|few|TRBJ2-3|TRBD2
CASSLLAGGLDTQYF
TGTGCCAGCAGTTTATTAGCGGGGGGCCTAGATACGCAGTATTTT
>TRBV5-1|NA|TRBJ2-2|TRBD1
CASSPPRDSAGELFF
TGCGCCAGCAGCCCACCCCGGGACAGTGCCGGGGAGCTGTTTTTT
>TRBV7-2|NA|TRBJ1-1|NA
CASSYYRSQSNTEAFF
TGTGCCAGCAGCTACTACAGGTCCCAGTCGAACACTGAAGCTTTCTTT
>TRBV9|NA|TRBJ2-5|NA
CASSPSTETQYF
TGTGCCAGCAGCCCCTCCACGGAGACCCAGTACTTC
>TRBV27|NA|TRBJ1-1|NA
CASRMGGGTEAFF
TGTGCCAGCAGAATGGGGGGAGGCACTGAAGCTTTCTTT
>TRBV5-1|NA|TRBJ1-6|NA
CASSELQGSYNSPLHF
TGCGCCAGCAGCGAGCTCCAGGGCTCCTATAATTCACCCCTCCACTTT
>TRBV2|NA|TRBJ2-7|TRBD2
CASTPEGLAAYEQYF
TGTGCCAGCACCCCTGAGGGACTAGCGGCCTACGAGCAGTACTTC
>TRBV10-3|once|TRBJ2-2|NA
CAISESNLGELFF
TGTGCCATCAGTGAGTCGAATCTGGGGGAGCTGTTTTTT
>TRBV6-5|NA|TRBJ2-7|NA
CASSTISEQYF
TGTGCCAGCAGCACGATATCCGAGCAGTACTTC
>TRBV15|NA|TRBJ1-2|TRBD1
CATRQGAYDYGYTF
TGTGCCACCAGGCAGGGGGCGTACGACTATGGCTACACCTTC
>TRBV30|many|TRBJ2-7|NA
CAWSRRSSYEQYF
TGTGCCTGGAGTAGGCGCAGCTCCTACGAGCAGTACTTC
>TRBV30|NA|TRBJ2-3|TRBD2
CAWSTSGGATDTQYF
TGTGCCTGGAGTACGAGCGGGGGGGCAACAGATACGCAGTATTTT
>TRBV2|NA|TRBJ1-4|NA
CASFEKLFF
TGTGCCAGCTTCGAAAAACTGTTTTTT
>TRBV29-1|few|TRBJ1-1|NA
CSVETNKNTEAFF
TGCAGCGTTGAGACCAACAAGAACACTGAAGCTTTCTTT
>TRBV19|NA|TRBJ2-1|TRBD2
CASSVTSGSTYNEQFF
TGTGCCAGTAGTGTAACTAGCGGGAGCACCTATAATGAGCAGTTCTTC
>TRBV9|NA|TRBJ1-6|TRBD1
CASTPGQGNSPLHF
TGTGCCAGCACTCCGGGACAGGGGAATTCACCCCTCCACTTT
>TRBV11-2|once|TRBJ2-5|TRBD2
CASSLSGRARETQYF
TGTGCCAGCAGCTTAAGCGGGAGGGCCAGGGAGACCCAGTACTTC
>TRBV5-4|NA|TRBJ2-1|NA
CASTRGGADSYNEQFF
TGTGCCAGCACCCGAGGAGGGGCGGACTCCTACAATGAGCAGTTCTTC
>TRBV5-5|NA|TRBJ2-5|TRBD1
CASSSGTGGETQYF
TGTGCCAGCAGCTCAGGGACAGGAGGGGAGACCCAGTACTTC
>TRBV10-2|NA|TRBJ2-7|NA
CASSQGQGEQYF
TGCGCCAGCAGCCAAGGACAAGGAGAGCAGTACTTC
>TRBV5-4|NA|TRBJ2-7|NA
CASSLETGQTIYEQYF
TGTGCCAGCAGCTTGGAGACGGGCCAGACAATCTACGAGCAGTACTTC
>TRBV18|NA|TRBJ2-3|TRBD1
CASSSRDRGLGDTQYF
TGTGCCAGCTCATCCCGGGACAGGGGGCTCGGAGATACGCAGTATTTT
>TRBV7-8|NA|TRBJ2-3|TRBD2
CASSTTSGRGTDTQYF
TGTGCCAGCAGCACCACTAGCGGGAGAGGGACAGATACGCAGTATTTT
>TRBV28|few|TRBJ1-4|TRBD1
CASSLLGQVDEKLFF
TGTGCCAGCAGCTTGCTGGGACAGGTGGATGAAAAACTGTTTTTT
>TRBV7-2|NA|TRBJ1-2|TRBD1
CASSVKGAPGSGYTF
TGTGCCAGCAGCGTTAAGGGGGCGCCGGGGTCTGGCTACACCTTC
>TRBV10-1|NA|TRBJ2-7|NA
CASSESGTQQQYF
TGCGCCAGCAGTGAGTCCGGGACGCAACAGCAGTACTTC